The next 22 T cell receptor beta chains were all read from a single sample in a study of CXCR3-negative and CXCR3-positive naive CD8 T cells. UMI-labeled TRB cDNA libraries were prepared by 5' RACE. TCRdb reprocessed the 5' RACE reads, with one entry per CDR3 protein and no DNA. This sample carries 150,000 or so distinct CDR3 sequences, with nearly 0.5% going to the ten biggest clones. Whole-study findings and limits: Naive cells that were CXCR3-positive had more hydrophobic TRB CDR3s (compared with CXCR3-negative naive cells).

Which antigens these TCRs recognize remains unknown. Sequences were obtained from naive CXCR3+ CD8+ T cells from blood. Subset described: CD45RO-CCR7+CD27+CD95- naive CD8+ T cells expressing CXCR3 (TNR3+). The receptors derive from a human donor in good health. Some clones in this sample may be carry-over from other donors' samples.

The chain employs TRBV21-1 and TRBJ1-2; the TRBD1 assignment by TCRdb is unverifiable without DNA. TRBV21-1 is flagged as a pseudogene. CDR3 size: 17 residues. CDR3 sequence reads: CASNSPEGQGRMDGYTF.

This chain joins TRBV5-6 and TRBJ1-1; the TCRdb D gene call, TRBD1, has no DNA to confirm it. From germline, CDR1 is SGHDT and CDR2 YYEEEE. The CDR3 has 12 amino acids. The CDR3 loop is CASSPGSAEAFF.

The rearrangement links TRBV12-3 or TRBV12-4 to TRBJ2-5; checking the TCRdb D call of TRBD2 is not possible without DNA. This CDR3 is built from 15 residues. CDR3 protein: CASRNSGGPSGTQYF.

The chain links TRBV29-1 to TRBJ2-7; TCRdb proposes TRBD2, but this gene call is untestable without DNA. CDR1 is SQVTM, CDR2 ANQGSEA, per germline. CDR3 length equals 13 residues. CDR3 amino acids: CSVIGLNSYEQYF.

The V call is TRBV19, the J call TRBJ1-5; as DNA is missing, the TRBD1 call by TCRdb cannot be tested. This CDR3 contains 15 residues. Per germline, CDR1 LNHDA and CDR2 SQIVND (reference sequence). The CDR3 spells CASTAGTRSNQPQHF.

The chain couples TRBV7-2 to TRBJ1-6. The CDR3 covers 15 residues. Germline loops: CDR1 SGHTA, CDR2 FQGNSA. The chain's CDR3 is CASSAKGPNYSPLHF.

The genes are TRBV7-6 and TRBJ2-3; TCRdb's D gene call, TRBD2, goes unchecked for lack of DNA. This CDR3 is 13 amino acids long. CDR1 is SGHVS, CDR2 FNYEAQ, per germline. The CDR3 is CASSLGRADTQYF.

The chain carries TRBV7-2 and TRBJ2-7; TCRdb gives TRBD2 as the D gene, but with no DNA this cannot be confirmed. Per the germline V gene, CDR1 is SGHTA and CDR2 is FQGNSA. This CDR3 contains 15 residues. The CDR3 reads CASSPYRTGAYEQYF.

The chain recombines TRBV19 with TRBJ2-5. The CDR3 sequence is 16 residues long. CDR1 and CDR2 (germline): LNHDA, SQIVND (reference sequence). The CDR3 is CASKRALTEVEKTQYF.

This chain links TRBV7-8 with TRBJ2-7; the D gene TCRdb calls, TRBD2, cannot be checked with no DNA. CDR3 size: 18 residues. Germline V gene sequence: CDR1 SGHVS, CDR2 FQNEAQ. The CDR3 loop is CASSIGTSGTWSSYEQYF.

The genes are TRBV28 and TRBJ2-7; the TCRdb call, TRBD1, lacks DNA for checking. The CDR3 has 16 amino acids. Germline CDR1 reads MDHEN; CDR2 reads SYDVKM. This chain's CDR3 is CASSSYRRTTNYEQYF.

This chain uses TRBV27 with TRBJ2-1. CDR3 length equals 15 residues. Germline CDR1 MNHEY, CDR2 SMNVEV (reference sequence). CDR3 residues: CASSSLMDSYNEQFF.

This rearrangement joins TRBV7-9 to TRBJ1-2; TCRdb picks TRBD1, but there is no DNA to check that call. Germline V CDR1 and CDR2: SEHNR, FQNEAQ (reference sequence). This CDR3 region has 15 residues. CDR3 sequence reads: CASSITGFLNYGYTF. Looking up the rest from reference TRBV7-9 and TRBJ1-2 gives the full variable domain: DTGVSQNPRHKITKRGQNVTFRCDPISEHNRLYWYRQTLGQGPEFLTYFQNEAQLEKSRLLSDRFSAERPKGSFSTLEIQRTEQGDSAMYLCASSITGFLNYGYTFGSGTRLTVV.

The rearrangement links TRBV5-1 to TRBJ1-1. The CDR3 sequence is 12 residues long. Germline V gives CDR1 SGHRS, CDR2 YFSETQ. The CDR3 sequence: CASSYDRTEAFF.

The genes are TRBV20-1 and TRBJ1-2. This CDR3 comprises 16 residues. Germline V gives CDR1 DFQATT, CDR2 SNEGSKA (reference sequence). The CDR3 sequence is CSARDESPSRGYGYTF.

The chain employs TRBV5-1 and TRBJ1-2; TCRdb returns TRBD1, unconfirmable since there is no DNA. The CDR3 totals 13 residues. Per germline, CDR1 SGHRS and CDR2 YFSETQ. The CDR3 is CASRSRDNYGYTF.

The chain uses TRBV7-3 and TRBJ2-1; TCRdb designates TRBD1, a call that cannot be tested without DNA. From germline, CDR1 is SGHTA and CDR2 FQGTGA. The CDR3 has 15 amino acids. The CDR3 loop is CASSLSGGPRYEQFF.

The V gene is TRBV7-9, the J gene TRBJ1-1. The CDR3 has 14 amino acids. In germline, CDR1 is SEHNR, CDR2 FQNEAQ (reference sequence). The CDR3 region is CASSLSGDLIEAFF.

The chain links TRBV29-1 to TRBJ2-2; TCRdb lists TRBD1, though no DNA is available to test this call. The CDR3 spans 14 residues. Germline values: CDR1 SQVTM, CDR2 ANQGSEA. The CDR3 sequence is CSANRDPNTGELFF.

The V gene is TRBV29-1, the J gene TRBJ2-1; there is no DNA to check the TCRdb D call of TRBD1. Germline values: CDR1 SQVTM, CDR2 ANQGSEA. The CDR3 covers 14 residues. CDR3 protein: CSVDIAGAGNEQFF.

J is TRBJ2-2 and V is TRBV4-1; the TCRdb call, TRBD2, lacks DNA for checking. In germline, CDR1 is MGHRA, CDR2 YSYEKL. The CDR3 length is 15 residues. CDR3 in amino acids: CASSQQAASPGELFF.

The chain carries TRBV12-3 or TRBV12-4 and TRBJ2-7; TCRdb's D call of TRBD2 is untestable without DNA. This CDR3 region has 16 residues. The CDR3 region is CASSFGLAGGIYEQYF.